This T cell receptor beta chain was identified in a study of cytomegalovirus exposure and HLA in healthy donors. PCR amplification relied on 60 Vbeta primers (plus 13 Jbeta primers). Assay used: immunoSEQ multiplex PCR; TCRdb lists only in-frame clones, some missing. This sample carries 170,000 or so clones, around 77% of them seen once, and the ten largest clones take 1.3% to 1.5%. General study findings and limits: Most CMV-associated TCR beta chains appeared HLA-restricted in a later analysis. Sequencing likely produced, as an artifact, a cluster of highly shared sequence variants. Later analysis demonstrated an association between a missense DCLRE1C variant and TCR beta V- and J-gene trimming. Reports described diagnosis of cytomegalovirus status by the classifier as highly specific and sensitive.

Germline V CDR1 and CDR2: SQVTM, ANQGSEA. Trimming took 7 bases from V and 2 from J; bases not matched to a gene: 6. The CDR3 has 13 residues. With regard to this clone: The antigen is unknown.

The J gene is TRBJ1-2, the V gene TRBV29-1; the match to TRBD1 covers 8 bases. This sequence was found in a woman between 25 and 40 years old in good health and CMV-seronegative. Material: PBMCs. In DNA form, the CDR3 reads TGCAGCGATCAAGGACAGGGCAACTATGGCTACACCTTC. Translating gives CSDQGQGNYGYTF.